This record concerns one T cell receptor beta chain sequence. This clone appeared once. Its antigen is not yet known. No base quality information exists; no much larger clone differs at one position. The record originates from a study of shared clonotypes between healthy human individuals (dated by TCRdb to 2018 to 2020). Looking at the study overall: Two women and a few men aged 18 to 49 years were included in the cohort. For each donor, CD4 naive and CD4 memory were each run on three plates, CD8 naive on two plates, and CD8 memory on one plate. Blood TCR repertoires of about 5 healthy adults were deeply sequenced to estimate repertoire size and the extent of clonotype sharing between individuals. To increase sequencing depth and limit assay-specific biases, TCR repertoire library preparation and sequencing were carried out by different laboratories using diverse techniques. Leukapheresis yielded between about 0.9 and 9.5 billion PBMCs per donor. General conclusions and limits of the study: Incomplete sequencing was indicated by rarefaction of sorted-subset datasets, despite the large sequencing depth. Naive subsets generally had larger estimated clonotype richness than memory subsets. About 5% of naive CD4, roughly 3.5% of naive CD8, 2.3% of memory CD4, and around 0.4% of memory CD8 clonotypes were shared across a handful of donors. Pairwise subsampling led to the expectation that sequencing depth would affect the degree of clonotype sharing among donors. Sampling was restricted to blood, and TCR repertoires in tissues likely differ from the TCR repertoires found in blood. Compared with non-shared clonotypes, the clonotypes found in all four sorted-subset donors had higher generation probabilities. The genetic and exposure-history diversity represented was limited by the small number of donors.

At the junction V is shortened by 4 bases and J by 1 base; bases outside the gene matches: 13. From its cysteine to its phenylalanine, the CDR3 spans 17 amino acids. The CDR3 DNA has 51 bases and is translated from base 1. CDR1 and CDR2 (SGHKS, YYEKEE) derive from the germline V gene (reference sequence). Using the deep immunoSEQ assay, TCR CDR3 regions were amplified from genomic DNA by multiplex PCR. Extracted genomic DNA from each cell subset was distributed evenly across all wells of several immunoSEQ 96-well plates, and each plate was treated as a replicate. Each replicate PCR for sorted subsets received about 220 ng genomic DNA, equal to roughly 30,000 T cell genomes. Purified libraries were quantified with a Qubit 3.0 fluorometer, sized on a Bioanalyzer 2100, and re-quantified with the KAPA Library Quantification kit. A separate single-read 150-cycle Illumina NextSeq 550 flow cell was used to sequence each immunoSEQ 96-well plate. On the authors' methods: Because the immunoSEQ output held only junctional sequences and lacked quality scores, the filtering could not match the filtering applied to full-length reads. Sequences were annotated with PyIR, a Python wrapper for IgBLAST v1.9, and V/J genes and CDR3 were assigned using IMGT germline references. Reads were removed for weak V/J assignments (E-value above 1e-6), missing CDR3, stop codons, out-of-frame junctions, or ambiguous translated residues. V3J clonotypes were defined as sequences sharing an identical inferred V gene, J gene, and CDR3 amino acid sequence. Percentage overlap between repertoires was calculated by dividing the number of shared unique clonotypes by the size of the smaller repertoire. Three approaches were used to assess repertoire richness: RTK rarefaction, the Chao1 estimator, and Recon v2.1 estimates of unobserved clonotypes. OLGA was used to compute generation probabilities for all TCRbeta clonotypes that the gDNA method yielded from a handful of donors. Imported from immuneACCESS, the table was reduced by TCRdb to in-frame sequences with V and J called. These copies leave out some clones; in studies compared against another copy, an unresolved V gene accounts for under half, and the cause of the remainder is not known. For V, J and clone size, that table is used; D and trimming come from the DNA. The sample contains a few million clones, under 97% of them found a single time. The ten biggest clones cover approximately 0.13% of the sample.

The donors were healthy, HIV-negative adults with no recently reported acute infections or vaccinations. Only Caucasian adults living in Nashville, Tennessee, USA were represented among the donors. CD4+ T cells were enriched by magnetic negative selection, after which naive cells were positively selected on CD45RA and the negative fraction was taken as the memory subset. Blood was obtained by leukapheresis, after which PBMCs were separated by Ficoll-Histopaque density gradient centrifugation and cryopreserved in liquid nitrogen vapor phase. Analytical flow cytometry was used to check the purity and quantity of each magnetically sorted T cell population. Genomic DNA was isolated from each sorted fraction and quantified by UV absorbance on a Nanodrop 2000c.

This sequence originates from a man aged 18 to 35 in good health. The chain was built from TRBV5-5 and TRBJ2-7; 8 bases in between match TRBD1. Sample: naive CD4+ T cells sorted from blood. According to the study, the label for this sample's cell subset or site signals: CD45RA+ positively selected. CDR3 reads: CASSQLTSGTGSYEQYF. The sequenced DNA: TGTGCCAGCAGCCAATTGACCTCCGGGACAGGTTCCTACGAGCAGTACTTC.